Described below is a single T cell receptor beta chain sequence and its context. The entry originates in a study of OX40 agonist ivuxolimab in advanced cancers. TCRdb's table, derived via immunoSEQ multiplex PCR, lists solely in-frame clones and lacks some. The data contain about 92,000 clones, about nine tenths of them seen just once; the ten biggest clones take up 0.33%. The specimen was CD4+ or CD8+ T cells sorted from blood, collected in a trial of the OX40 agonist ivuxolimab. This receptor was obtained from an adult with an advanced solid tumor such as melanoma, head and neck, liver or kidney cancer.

The DNA for the CDR3 is TGTGCCAGCAGCTCACAGGGCTCTGGAAACACCATATATTTT. It translates to CASSSQGSGNTIYF. The rearrangement joins TRBV6-5 to TRBJ1-3, with D possibly TRBD1 on 6 matching bases. The CDR3 is 14 amino acids. CDR1 and CDR2 (germline): MNHEY, SVGAGI. V was clipped by 6 bases and J by 0 bases, with 9 bases between them.